This is a list of T cell receptor beta chains from one sample in a study of shared clonotypes between healthy human individuals. Profiling relied on immunoSEQ multiplex PCR, and the TCRdb table lists in-frame clones only, not all of them. The sample contains roughly 2.4 million clones, approximately 96% of which appear only once. The specimen sequenced was naive CD4+ T cells sorted from blood. All receptors come from a man between 18 and 35 years old in good health. The CDR3 runs from the conserved cysteine through the conserved F or W. The D gene is left open where the match is weak. The size field is filled for only some rows; it gives once, few, many or a size class.

NA	TRBJ1-4	TRBV7-8	NA	CASSLAELGKLFF	TGTGCCAGCAGCTTAGCCGAGCTGGGAAAACTGTTTTTT
TRBD2	TRBJ2-4	TRBV7-9	NA	CASSLPIGLAGAKNIQYF	TGTGCCAGCAGCTTACCCATAGGACTAGCGGGAGCCAAAAACATTCAGTACTTC
NA	TRBJ1-5	TRBV5-1	NA	CASSLTGRDQPQHF	TGCGCCAGCAGCTTAACAGGGCGGGATCAGCCCCAGCATTTT
NA	TRBJ2-3	TRBV4-1	NA	CASSQGGRGKTDTQYF	TGCGCCAGCAGCCAAGGAGGCAGGGGCAAAACAGATACGCAGTATTTT
NA	TRBJ2-5	TRBV6-1	NA	CASSVTGETQYF	TGTGCCAGCAGTGTGACTGGGGAGACCCAGTACTTC
TRBD1	TRBJ1-4	TRBV5-1	NA	CASSTTGTNEKLFF	TGCGCCAGCAGCACGACAGGGACTAATGAAAAACTGTTTTTT
NA	TRBJ2-7	TRBV10-3	NA	CAISESVTGSYEQYF	TGTGCCATCAGTGAGTCGGTGACTGGCTCCTACGAGCAGTACTTC
NA	TRBJ2-5	TRBV6-1	NA	CASSDLFGPNF	TGTGCCAGCAGTGACCTCTTCGGCCCCAACTTC
NA	TRBJ2-1	TRBV5-1	NA	CASSLQRSSYNEQFF	TGCGCCAGCAGCTTGCAGCGTAGCTCCTACAATGAGCAGTTCTTC
TRBD1	TRBJ1-2	TRBV6-1	NA	CASSADRLGGYTF	TGTGCCAGCAGTGCGGACAGGTTGGGCGGCTACACCTTC
NA	TRBJ2-5	TRBV7-2	NA	CASSLLVRGETQYF	TGTGCCAGCAGCTTATTGGTGAGGGGAGAGACCCAGTACTTC
NA	TRBJ1-5	TRBV2	NA	CASRTEGLSNQPQHF	TGTGCCAGCAGGACCGAGGGTCTAAGCAATCAGCCCCAGCATTTT
TRBD1	TRBJ2-7	TRBV7-9	NA	CASSLNPGQGRSSYEQYF	TGTGCCAGCAGCCTAAATCCGGGACAGGGAAGGAGCTCCTACGAGCAGTACTTC
TRBD2	TRBJ2-5	TRBV4-3	once	CASSQRIAGAGETQYF	TGCGCCAGCAGCCAAAGAATAGCGGGAGCCGGGGAGACCCAGTACTTC
TRBD2	TRBJ2-3	TRBV6-4	NA	CASSLGRTSGSGDTQYF	TGTGCCAGCAGCCTTGGGAGGACTAGCGGGAGTGGTGATACGCAGTATTTT
NA	TRBJ2-6	TRBV27	NA	CASSSPRDTQRRGNVLTF	TGTGCCAGCAGTTCCCCTCGGGACACCCAGAGAAGAGGTAACGTCCTGACTTTC
NA	TRBJ2-5	TRBV5-1	NA	CASSLVQGQETQYF	TGCGCCAGCAGCTTGGTTCAGGGGCAAGAGACCCAGTACTTC
NA	TRBJ2-7	TRBV18	NA	CASSLGTLSYEQYF	TGTGCCAGCTCACTTGGGACTCTATCCTACGAGCAGTACTTC
TRBD2	TRBJ2-3	TRBV5-1	NA	CASSSRGGTDTQYF	TGCGCCAGCAGCTCGCGGGGGGGCACAGATACGCAGTATTTT
TRBD1	TRBJ2-5	TRBV10-3	NA	CAISKDRAYQETQYF	TGTGCCATCAGCAAGGACAGGGCGTACCAAGAGACCCAGTACTTC
TRBD1	TRBJ1-6	TRBV5-1	NA	CASSLDLQGALTYNSPLHF	TGCGCCAGCAGCTTGGACCTACAGGGGGCGCTGACCTATAATTCACCCCTCCACTTT
NA	TRBJ1-2	TRBV5-6	NA	CASSLVLVTDRYGYTF	TGTGCCAGCAGCTTGGTCCTAGTAACGGATCGCTATGGCTACACCTTC
NA	TRBJ1-4	TRBV29-1	NA	CSFQSPQEEKLFF	TGCAGCTTCCAATCGCCTCAGGAGGAAAAACTGTTTTTT
NA	TRBJ1-2	TRBV15	once	CATSPPYGRIRTGYTF	TGTGCCACCAGCCCCCCTTATGGCAGGATACGTACTGGCTACACCTTC
NA	TRBJ1-5	TRBV6-5	NA	CASSQGWIQPQHF	TGTGCCAGCAGCCAGGGTTGGATTCAGCCCCAGCATTTT
NA	TRBJ1-2	TRBV2	NA	CASSGWDYGYTF	TGTGCCAGCAGTGGCTGGGACTATGGCTACACCTTC
TRBD2	TRBJ2-1	TRBV10-3	NA	CAISTSDLLLEQFF	TGTGCCATCAGCACTAGCGACTTGCTCCTCGAGCAGTTCTTC
NA	TRBJ2-7	TRBV27	once	CASSYGSGRTSYEQYF	TGTGCCAGCAGCTACGGCTCAGGCAGAACTAGCTACGAGCAGTACTTC
TRBD1	TRBJ1-2	TRBV28	once	CASREKGDSYGYTF	TGTGCCAGCAGGGAGAAAGGGGACAGCTACGGCTACACCTTC
NA	TRBJ2-3	TRBV11-2	NA	CASSHLRSGDTQYF	TGTGCCAGCAGCCATCTGAGGTCCGGGGATACGCAGTATTTT
NA	TRBJ2-5	TRBV10-3	NA	CAISGLPSQETQYF	TGTGCCATCAGTGGACTCCCGAGCCAAGAGACCCAGTACTTC
NA	TRBJ1-2	TRBV19	NA	CASSMHGIHYGYTF	TGTGCCAGTAGTATGCACGGGATACACTATGGCTACACCTTC
TRBD2	TRBJ2-1	TRBV2	NA	CASSDVTSGSGNEQFF	TGTGCCAGCAGTGACGTGACTAGCGGGAGTGGAAATGAGCAGTTCTTC
TRBD1	TRBJ2-5	TRBV10-3	NA	CAISEIAGTGGETQYF	TGTGCCATCAGTGAGATCGCCGGGACAGGGGGGGAGACCCAGTACTTC
TRBD2	TRBJ2-7	TRBV9	NA	CASSVALGGAYEQYF	TGTGCCAGCAGCGTAGCCCTGGGAGGGGCCTACGAGCAGTACTTC
NA	TRBJ2-5	TRBV25-1	once	CASSAPAWYQETQYF	TGTGCCAGCAGTGCCCCGGCCTGGTACCAAGAGACCCAGTACTTC
TRBD1	TRBJ1-1	TRBV5-8	NA	CASSLVSGGTEAFF	TGTGCCAGCAGCTTGGTTTCAGGGGGCACTGAAGCTTTCTTT
NA	TRBJ1-5	TRBV7-2	NA	CASTTGSGSQPQHF	TGTGCCAGCACAACAGGGAGTGGTAGTCAGCCCCAGCATTTT
NA	TRBJ2-7	TRBV6-5	NA	CASSYSTAGHEQYF	TGTGCCAGCAGTTACTCGACGGCGGGCCACGAGCAGTACTTC
NA	TRBJ2-5	TRBV25-1	NA	CASSVTETQYF	TGTGCCAGCAGTGTAACGGAGACCCAGTACTTC
NA	TRBJ1-1	TRBV6-5	NA	CASSYRGAEAFF	TGTGCCAGCAGTTACCGGGGAGCTGAAGCTTTCTTT
TRBD1	TRBJ1-2	TRBV19	NA	CASSGPGQGHYGYTF	TGTGCCAGTAGTGGACCGGGACAGGGGCACTATGGCTACACCTTC
TRBD1	TRBJ2-1	TRBV7-9	NA	CASSSTKNGTATYNEQFF	TGTGCCAGCAGCTCCACAAAAAACGGGACAGCTACCTACAATGAGCAGTTCTTC
NA	TRBJ2-2	TRBV5-1	NA	CASHAREVAGELFF	TGCGCCAGCCACGCGAGGGAGGTAGCCGGGGAGCTGTTTTTT
NA	TRBJ1-3	TRBV10-3	NA	CAISLDISGNTIYF	TGTGCCATCAGTCTAGACATCTCTGGAAACACCATATATTTT
NA	TRBJ2-7	TRBV6-5	NA	CASSYDGRGTYEQYF	TGTGCCAGCAGTTACGATGGCAGAGGGACCTACGAGCAGTACTTC
TRBD1	TRBJ1-1	TRBV28	NA	CASSLPQGVKTEAFF	TGTGCCAGCAGTTTACCACAGGGGGTTAAAACTGAAGCTTTCTTT
NA	TRBJ2-1	TRBV29-1	NA	CSVVSSHEQFF	TGCAGCGTTGTGTCTAGCCATGAGCAGTTCTTC
NA	TRBJ2-1	TRBV5-4	NA	CASSLNQGGNEQFF	TGTGCCAGCAGCTTGAATCAGGGGGGCAATGAGCAGTTCTTC
NA	TRBJ2-7	TRBV6-1	NA	CASSDFQGIGSYEQYF	TGTGCCAGCAGTGACTTTCAGGGAATTGGCTCCTACGAGCAGTACTTC
TRBD2	TRBJ2-2	TRBV10-1	NA	CASENSGRATGELFF	TGCGCCAGCGAGAATAGCGGGAGGGCCACCGGGGAGCTGTTTTTT